The 10 T cell receptor beta chains below were found in one sample sequenced in a study of T cell responses to AZD1222 COVID-19 vaccine. Sequenced by immunoSEQ multiplex PCR; TCRdb stores in-frame clones only, minus some. The sample totals about 140,000 clones; its top ten clones hold about 2%. The source material was peripheral blood. Every receptor here comes from an adult in good health.

The V and J genes are TRBV6-5 and TRBJ1-2; D is ambiguous. The CDR3 spans 14 residues. Germline values: CDR1 MNHEY, CDR2 SVGAGI. V was pared by 0 bases and J by 2 bases, with 7 bases between. CDR3 in amino acids: CASSYSGPNYGYTF. The CDR3 DNA follows: TGTGCCAGCAGTTACTCGGGCCCGAACTATGGCTACACCTTC.

V gene TRBV2 combines with J gene TRBJ1-5; 7 nucleotides agree with TRBD1. With V trimmed by 8 bases and J by 7 bases, 14 bases remained unmatched. Per the germline V gene, CDR1 is SNHLY and CDR2 is FYNNEI. The CDR3 covers 15 residues. CDR3 in amino acids: CASGIYGGRGQPQHF. As DNA, the CDR3 is TGTGCCAGCGGGATTTATGGGGGCAGGGGGCAGCCCCAGCATTTT.

The CDR3 bases are TGTGCCAGCAGCCTCCGACAGGATTCTGGCTACACCTTC. This translates into CASSLRQDSGYTF. V usage is TRBV28 and J usage is TRBJ1-2; D is possibly TRBD1 (6 bases). This CDR3 is built from 13 residues. The germline V gene has CDR1 MDHEN and CDR2 SYDVKM. Trimming took 6 bases from V and 7 from J, leaving 15 bases between them.

The chain uses TRBV9 and TRBJ1-6; 8 nucleotides line up with TRBD1. The CDR3 is made up of 15 amino acids. V was clipped by 2 bases and J by 10 bases; unmatched bases: 8. CDR1 is SGDLS, CDR2 YYNGEE, per germline. The CDR3 DNA is TGTGCCAGCAGCGTCGGGACAGGCGGTGGATCACCCCTCCACTTT. It translates to CASSVGTGGGSPLHF.

The V call is TRBV5-4, the J call TRBJ2-5, with 7 bases that match TRBD1. This CDR3 comprises 14 residues. Trimming took 3 bases from V and 3 from J; bases not matched to a gene: 5. Looked up from germline, CDR1 is SGHNT and CDR2 is YYREEE (reference sequence). CDR3 sequence reads: CASSSPGQKETQYF. DNA of the CDR3: TGTGCCAGCAGCTCCCCGGGACAGAAAGAGACCCAGTACTTC.

The chain joins TRBV25-1 to TRBJ1-6; no firm D call. Germline V lookup: CDR1 MGHDK, CDR2 SYGVNS. The CDR3 spans 15 residues. The V end lost 2 bases, the J end lost 10 bases, and 15 bases lay between the germline ends. The CDR3 sequence: CASSEVPGDRSPLHF. In nucleotides, the CDR3 is TGTGCCAGCAGTGAAGTGCCGGGAGATAGATCACCCCTCCACTTT.

This chain uses TRBV11-2 with TRBJ1-2; TRBD1 agrees at 8 bases. V lost 5 bases, J lost 8 bases, and 10 bases stayed unmatched. CDR1 and CDR2 (germline): SGHAT, FQNNGV. This CDR3 is built from 14 residues. The CDR3 loop is CASSPLTGVGGYTF. DNA for the CDR3: TGTGCCAGCAGCCCACTGACAGGGGTTGGGGGCTACACCTTC.

The chain has TRBV28 and TRBJ2-7; the match to TRBD1 covers 9 bases. The V gene's germline CDR1 is MDHEN and CDR2 SYDVKM. Trimming cost V 6 bases and J 11 bases; bases outside gene matches: 8. The CDR3 consists of 12 residues. CDR3 DNA: TGTGCCAGCAGACCCCCGGGACAGGGAAAGTACTTC. Amino acid sequence: CASRPPGQGKYF. The full variable domain, with the rest looked up from reference TRBV28 and TRBJ2-7, is DVKVTQSSRYLVKRTGEKVFLECVQDMDHENMFWYRQDPGLGLRLIYFSYDVKMKEKGDIPEGYSVSREKKERFSLILESASTNQTSMYLCASRPPGQGKYFGPGTRLTVT.

This chain links TRBV11-3 with TRBJ1-1, with TRBD1 matching 7 bases. The junction had 14 bases not matched to a gene; V was cut back by 7 bases and J by 6 bases. This CDR3 has 15 residues. The germline CDR1 and CDR2 sequences are SGHNT and YENEEA. DNA of the CDR3: TGTGCCAGCAACCCTCGACAGGGTTGGGTCGCTGAAGCTTTCTTT. It yields the protein CASNPRQGWVAEAFF.

The J gene is TRBJ2-5, the V gene TRBV6-1; the match to TRBD2 covers 11 bases. This CDR3 has 16 residues. J was trimmed by 5 bases and V by 4 bases; bases with no gene match: 9. CDR1 and CDR2 from the germline V gene are MNHNS and SASEGT. CDR3 protein: CASSALSGGAGETQYF. In DNA form, the CDR3 reads TGTGCCAGCAGTGCGCTTAGCGGGGGGGCCGGGGAGACCCAGTACTTC.